The clone carrying this TCR beta chain was seen a handful of times. Its target is unknown. Germline values: CDR1 SGHRS, CDR2 YFSETQ. The CDR3 is 15 amino acids. The V and J ends lost 5 bases and 0 bases respectively, with 11 bases between them. This sample was included in a study of response to subunit inactivated influenza vaccine. TCRdb re-called the RT-PCR reads through MiXCR, storing one row per CDR3 protein. The profile shows roughly 500,000 distinct CDR3 sequences, around 25% of them singletons. Study-wide results and caveats: Authors proposed each seasonal influenza vaccination draws in few new T cells.

The input for sequencing was CD4+ T cells sorted from PBMCs, taken roughly 5 days after vaccination. This TCR came from a man in his fifties or sixties who received an inactivated influenza vaccine. The V call is TRBV5-1, the J call TRBJ2-2; D is undetermined. The CDR3 protein is CASRPTGSNTGELFF. In nucleotides, the CDR3 is TGCGCCAGCAGGCCGACTGGTTCGAACACCGGGGAGCTGTTTTTT.